These 7 T cell receptor beta chains were sequenced from one sample in a study of control samples from healthy donors and cancer patients. Here immunoSEQ multiplex PCR was the method, and the copy in TCRdb shows in-frame clones only, minus some. The sample lists nearly 200,000 clones, 91% occurring once. Sequencing used blood. These TCRs come from a young man in good health.

The chain couples TRBV5-1 to TRBJ2-1; 7 bases are a match to TRBD1. CDR3 length: 15 residues. The junction had 5 bases not matched to a gene; V was cut back by 5 bases and J by 0 bases. The germline V gene encodes CDR1 SGHRS and CDR2 YFSETQ. The CDR3 region is CASREGASSYNEQFF. CDR3 coding DNA: TGCGCCAGCAGAGAGGGGGCGAGCTCCTACAATGAGCAGTTCTTC.

The chain has TRBV6-6 and TRBJ2-7; 14 nucleotides line up with TRBD2. The CDR3 length is 18 residues. V shed 5 bases and J 2 bases; nucleotides not matched to a gene: 11. Germline assignment: CDR1 MNHNY and CDR2 SVGAGI (reference sequence). The CDR3 region is CASSPAGLAGGLTYEQYF. The CDR3 DNA sequence: TGTGCCAGCAGTCCAGCCGGACTAGCGGGGGGCTTAACCTACGAGCAGTACTTC.

The J gene is TRBJ2-1, the V gene TRBV9, with D hard to call. Trimming pared 0 bases from V and 8 bases from J, leaving 12 bases between. Germline V lookup: CDR1 SGDLS, CDR2 YYNGEE. The CDR3 runs 14 residues. Here the CDR3 reads CASSVVMHADEQFF. The CDR3 DNA reads as TGTGCCAGCAGCGTAGTCATGCATGCGGATGAGCAGTTCTTC.

The genes are TRBV5-4 and TRBJ1-3; a possible D gene is TRBD1 (6 bases). The CDR3 has 16 residues. Trimming pared 4 bases from V and 2 bases from J, leaving 16 bases between. Germline CDR1 is SGHNT and CDR2 is YYREEE (reference sequence). The CDR3 loop reads CASSPGQPEPGNTIYF. In DNA, the CDR3 is TGTGCCAGCAGCCCGGGACAACCCGAGCCTGGAAACACCATATATTTT.

The genes are TRBV6-1 and TRBJ1-4; D remains ambiguous. The CDR3 runs to 16 residues. With 1 base removed from V and 0 bases from J, the gap between germline ends came to 9 bases. CDR1 is MNHNS, CDR2 SASEGT, per germline. CDR3 amino acids: CASSEEAATTNEKLFF. Here the CDR3 DNA reads TGTGCCAGCAGTGAAGAGGCAGCAACAACTAATGAAAAACTGTTTTTT.

This sequence joins TRBV30 and TRBJ1-6; D is undetermined. CDR1 is GTSNPN and CDR2 is SVGIG in the germline V gene (reference sequence). The CDR3 length is 15 residues. Trimming took off 3 bases at V and 0 bases at J, with 9 bases between the two ends. The CDR3 region is CAWRLGSSYNSPLHF. The CDR3 nucleotides are TGTGCCTGGAGGCTGGGCAGCTCCTATAATTCACCCCTCCACTTT. The entire variable domain, with the rest obtained from reference TRBV30 and TRBJ1-6, is as follows: SQTIHQWPATLVQPVGSPLSLECTVEGTSNPNLYWYRQAAGRGLQLLFYSVGIGQISSEVPQNLSASRPQDRQFILSSKKLLLSDSGFYLCAWRLGSSYNSPLHFGNGTRLTVT.

The chain links TRBV4-1 to TRBJ2-1, with 7 bases that match TRBD2. The CDR3 is 18 residues long. The germline CDR1 and CDR2 sequences are MGHRA and YSYEKL. V lost 0 bases to trimming and J lost 1 base; unmatched junction nucleotides: 9. The CDR3 DNA reads TGCGCCAGCAGCCAAGATAAGTGGGGGGGAGGTTCCTACAATGAGCAGTTCTTC. It specifies CASSQDKWGGGSYNEQFF.